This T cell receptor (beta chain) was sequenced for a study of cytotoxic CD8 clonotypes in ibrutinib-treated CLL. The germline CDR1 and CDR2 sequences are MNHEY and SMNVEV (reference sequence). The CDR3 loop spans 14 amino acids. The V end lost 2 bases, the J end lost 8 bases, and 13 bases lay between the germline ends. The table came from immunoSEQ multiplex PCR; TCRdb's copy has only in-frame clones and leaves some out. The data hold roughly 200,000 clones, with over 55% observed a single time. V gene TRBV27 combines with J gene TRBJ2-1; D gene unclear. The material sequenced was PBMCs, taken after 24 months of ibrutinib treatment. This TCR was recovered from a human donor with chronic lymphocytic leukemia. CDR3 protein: CASSLLVGFDEQFF. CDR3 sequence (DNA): TGTGCCAGCAGTTTACTAGTAGGATTCGATGAGCAGTTCTTC.